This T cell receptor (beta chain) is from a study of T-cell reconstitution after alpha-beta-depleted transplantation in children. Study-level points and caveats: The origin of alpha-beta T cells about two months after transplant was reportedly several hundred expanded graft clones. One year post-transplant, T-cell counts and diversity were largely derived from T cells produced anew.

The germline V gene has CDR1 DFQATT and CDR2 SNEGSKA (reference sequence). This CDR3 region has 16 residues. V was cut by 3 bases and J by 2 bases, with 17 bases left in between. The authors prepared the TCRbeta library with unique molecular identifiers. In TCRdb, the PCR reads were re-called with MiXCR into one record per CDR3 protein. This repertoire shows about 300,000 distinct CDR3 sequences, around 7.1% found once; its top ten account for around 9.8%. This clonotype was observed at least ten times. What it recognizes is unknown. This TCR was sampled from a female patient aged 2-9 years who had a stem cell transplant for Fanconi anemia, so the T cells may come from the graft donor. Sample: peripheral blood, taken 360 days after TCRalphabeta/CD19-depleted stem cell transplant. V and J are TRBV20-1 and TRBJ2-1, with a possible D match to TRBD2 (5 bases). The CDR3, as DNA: TGCAGTGCTAGGTGGGTCGGGATGAGGGCCTACAATGAGCAGTTCTTC. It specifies CSARWVGMRAYNEQFF.